Each of the 13 T cell receptor beta chains below was sequenced from the same sample in a study of blood T cell repertoires in COVID-19. Sequenced by immunoSEQ multiplex PCR; TCRdb stores in-frame clones only, minus some. The data contain 200,000 to 250,000 clones, around 82% of them singletons. Source material: peripheral blood. The receptors originated from a woman over 75 with acute or convalescent COVID-19.

The V and J genes are TRBV29-1 and TRBJ1-2; D is ambiguous. The V and J ends lost 2 bases and 5 bases respectively, with 6 bases between them. There are 11 residues in the CDR3. Germline assignment: CDR1 SQVTM and CDR2 ANQGSEA. CDR3 sequence (DNA): TGCAGCGTTGAACGGGGTTATGGCTACACCTTC. Translated: CSVERGYGYTF.

The chain joins TRBV18 to TRBJ1-4; TRBD1 matches 7 bases. CDR3 length: 15 residues. Germline CDR1 is KGHSH and CDR2 is LQKENI. The junction had 6 bases not matched to a gene; V was cut back by 4 bases and J by 4 bases. The DNA for the CDR3 is TGTGCCAGCTCACGGAGTCAGGGGGTTAATGAAAAACTGTTTTTT. Translating gives CASSRSQGVNEKLFF.

The V and J genes are TRBV11-2 and TRBJ2-1; weak D call: TRBD1 (6 bases). Germline loops: CDR1 SGHAT, CDR2 FQNNGV. Trimming took 2 bases from V and 6 from J, leaving 14 bases between them. This CDR3 contains 15 residues. The CDR3 region is CASSLSRGQVNEQFF. The CDR3 region has the DNA TGTGCCAGCAGCTTATCCAGGGGTCAGGTCAATGAGCAGTTCTTC.

The CDR3 reads CASSPAALEKLFF. CDR3 nucleotides: TGTGCCAGCTCACCAGCCGCCCTAGAAAAACTGTTTTTT. V gene TRBV18 combines with J gene TRBJ1-4, with D hard to call. The CDR3 has 13 residues. Trimming took 2 bases from V and 8 from J, leaving 9 bases between them. Germline V gene data show CDR1 as KGHSH and CDR2 as LQKENI.

The CDR3 bases are TGTGCCAGCAGCCCGCCTAGCGGTCGCACCTACGAGCAGTACTTC. It yields the protein CASSPPSGRTYEQYF. The gene calls are TRBV5-4 and TRBJ2-7; 7 bases align to TRBD2. The CDR3 sequence is 15 residues long. Germline values: CDR1 SGHNT, CDR2 YYREEE (reference sequence). The V and J ends lost 4 bases and 2 bases, in that order; junction bases with no gene match: 9.

The chain employs TRBV5-6 and TRBJ1-5; 10 nucleotides align to TRBD1. The CDR3 runs 14 residues. CDR1 is SGHDT, CDR2 YYEEEE, per germline. V lost 3 bases, J lost 6 bases, and 3 bases stayed unmatched. The CDR3 spells CASSSGTGAQPQHF. The CDR3 DNA sequence: TGTGCCAGCAGCTCAGGGACAGGGGCTCAGCCCCAGCATTTT.

The J gene is TRBJ2-5, the V gene TRBV19; 11 nucleotides align to TRBD2. The CDR3 runs 17 residues. Germline CDR1 is LNHDA and CDR2 is SQIVND (reference sequence). The trim removed 3 bases at V and 2 bases at J, leaving 8 bases unmatched. As DNA, the CDR3 is TGTGCCAGTAGTATCCGGCTAGCGGGGGGCCCACAAGAGACCCAGTACTTC. Its protein product is CASSIRLAGGPQETQYF.

The chain carries TRBV28 and TRBJ2-4, with D maybe TRBD2 (9 bases). CDR3 length equals 17 residues. V lost 7 bases and J 8 bases, leaving 27 bases between the germline ends. Looked up from germline, CDR1 is MDHEN and CDR2 is SYDVKM. CDR3 in DNA: TGTGCCAGCACCCCAGGGGGCGGGGGGGCCGTCTGGGACATTCAGTACTTC. Translated, it gives CASTPGGGGAVWDIQYF.

The CDR3 region has the DNA TGTGCCAGTACCCCGGGGGGGAACACTGAAGCTTTCTTT. Protein sequence: CASTPGGNTEAFF. J is TRBJ1-1 and V is TRBV19; tentatively, D is TRBD1 (5 bases). CDR3 length: 13 residues. Germline assignment: CDR1 LNHDA and CDR2 SQIVND (reference sequence). Trimming removed 7 bases from V and 1 base from J, with 10 bases in between. The variable domain in full, completed from reference TRBV19 and TRBJ1-1, reads DGGITQSPKYLFRKEGQNVTLSCEQNLNHDAMYWYRQDPGQGLRLIYYSQIVNDFQKGDIAEGYSVSREKKESFPLTVTSAQKNPTAFYLCASTPGGNTEAFFGQGTRLTVV.

This clone showed up just once. The rearrangement uses TRBV6-4 and TRBJ2-7, with 9 bases matching TRBD1. J was trimmed by 6 bases and V by 7 bases; bases with no gene match: 10. Germline values: CDR1 MRHNA, CDR2 SNTAGT. The CDR3 extends over 14 amino acids. CDR3 nucleotides: TGTGCCAGCAAACAGGGGGCCGCGTCGGGCGAGCAGTACTTC. Amino acid sequence: CASKQGAASGEQYF.

This sequence joins TRBV30 and TRBJ1-3, with TRBD1 as a possible D gene (5 bases). The CDR3 is made up of 15 amino acids. V lost 4 bases to trimming and J lost 0 bases, with 13 bases between them. Germline V gene lookup returns CDR1 GTSNPN and CDR2 SVGIG (reference sequence). The CDR3 sequence is CAWTTVPNSGNTIYF. CDR3 bases: TGTGCCTGGACGACAGTGCCTAACTCTGGAAACACCATATATTTT.

This chain joins TRBV5-1 and TRBJ2-7, with 8 bases fitting TRBD1. Germline CDR1 is SGHRS and CDR2 is YFSETQ. V gave up 5 bases and J gave up 0 bases; unmatched junction bases: 10. The CDR3 runs to 16 residues. CDR3 residues: CASRPEGQAVSYEQYF. The CDR3 nucleotides read TGCGCCAGCAGACCGGAGGGACAGGCCGTCTCCTACGAGCAGTACTTC.

The rearrangement uses TRBV11-3 and TRBJ2-1; possibly TRBD2 for D (7 bases). The CDR3 is 16 amino acids. Per the germline V gene, CDR1 is SGHNT and CDR2 is YENEEA. V was cut by 1 base and J by 4 bases, with 14 bases left in between. The CDR3 region has the DNA TGTGCCAGCAGCTTAGGAGGGCGGGGGACATACAATGAGCAGTTCTTC. It codes for CASSLGGRGTYNEQFF.